The rows below give T cell receptor beta chains drawn from one sample of a study of a mutant IDH1 vaccine in newly diagnosed glioma. These receptors have no known antigen. The table came from immunoSEQ multiplex PCR; TCRdb's copy has only in-frame clones and leaves some out. This table holds about 48,000 clones, around 85% found once. Sequencing was performed on PBMCs, taken from a glioma patient whose treatment included an IDH1 peptide vaccine. The origin of the receptors is a man in his forties with glioma. CDR3s include the opening cysteine and the closing phenylalanine or tryptophan. The D gene is left open where the match is weak. Size is omitted from some rows. Given values are once, few, many or a class for expanded clones.

clone_size	j_call	v_call	d_call	cdr3_nt	cdr3_aa
.	TRBJ1-6	TRBV6-1	.	TGTGCCAGCAGCGGGACGAGCTCCTATAATTCACCCCTCCACTTT	CASSGTSSYNSPLHF
few	TRBJ2-7	TRBV10-1	.	TGCGCCAGCAGTGACCCTAGTTCGTACGAGCAGTACTTC	CASSDPSSYEQYF
.	TRBJ1-2	TRBV19	.	TGTGCCAGTACCGACAGACCATCTAACTATGGCTACACCTTC	CASTDRPSNYGYTF
.	TRBJ2-3	TRBV30	.	TGTGCCACCTCGGACAGCCTTAGCACAGATACGCAGTATTTT	CATSDSLSTDTQYF
.	TRBJ2-7	TRBV5-6	.	TGTGCCAGCAGCTTGGTGGGCAGCACAAACTACGAGCAGTACTTC	CASSLVGSTNYEQYF
few	TRBJ1-4	TRBV14	.	TGTGCCAGCAGCCAAGTTACCTTTGGAAAACTGTTTTTT	CASSQVTFGKLFF
.	TRBJ1-2	TRBV7-2	.	TGTGCCAGCAGCCGGGTCGGGGGGCTCCCCTTC	CASSRVGGLPF
.	TRBJ2-1	TRBV6-5	.	TGTGCCAGCAGCCACAATAAGGGGGAGTTCTTC	CASSHNKGEFF
.	TRBJ1-3	TRBV10-3	.	TGTGCCATCAGGGCGGGCCTCGAACGAGGCACCATATATTTT	CAIRAGLERGTIYF
.	TRBJ1-6	TRBV5-4	.	TGTGCCAGCAGCTTGGAGGCAGATTCACCCCTCCACTTT	CASSLEADSPLHF
.	TRBJ1-5	TRBV9	.	TGTGCCAGCAGCGTAACGGGGGGGGACAATCAGCCCCAGCATTTT	CASSVTGGDNQPQHF
.	TRBJ1-4	TRBV7-8	TRBD1	TGTGCCAGCAGCGTGGGACAGGGATATGAAAAACTGTTTTTT	CASSVGQGYEKLFF
.	TRBJ1-2	TRBV6-5	.	TGTGCCAGCAGTTACAGTTTCCCCAACTATGGCTACACCTTC	CASSYSFPNYGYTF
.	TRBJ2-7	TRBV7-2	.	TGTGCCAGCAGCTCCCCCGGGGCCCACGAGCAGTACTTC	CASSSPGAHEQYF
.	TRBJ2-7	TRBV18	.	TGTGCCAGCTCACCACCGGACCTATACGAGCAGTACTTC	CASSPPDLYEQYF
.	TRBJ2-7	TRBV12-5	TRBD2	TGTGCTAGTGGGAGGGCCCTAGCGGGGTCCTACGAGCAGTACTTC	CASGRALAGSYEQYF
many	TRBJ2-4	TRBV6-4	.	TGTGCCAGCAGTCCCAAGGATGCCAAAAACATTCAGTACTTC	CASSPKDAKNIQYF
.	TRBJ1-1	TRBV5-1	.	TGCGCCAGCAGTCGAATTGGGGGAGGGGCTGAAGCTTTCTTT	CASSRIGGGAEAFF
.	TRBJ2-6	TRBV9	.	TGTGCCAGCAGCGCCGACCGGGCCTCTGGGGCCAACGTCCTGACTTTC	CASSADRASGANVLTF
few	TRBJ1-4	TRBV6-1	.	TGTGCCAGCAGGACCACAGGGCGTGATGAAAAACTGTTTTTT	CASRTTGRDEKLFF
.	TRBJ2-7	TRBV29-1	.	TGCAGCGTTGAACTGGGGTCAGGGCTTCGTCAGCAGTACTTC	CSVELGSGLRQQYF
.	TRBJ1-2	TRBV4-1	.	TGCGCCAGCAGCCAAGATTGGGGGGTGGCTGGCTACACCTTC	CASSQDWGVAGYTF
few	TRBJ1-1	TRBV18	.	TGTGCCAGCTCACCATCAGGGGACACTGAAGCTTTCTTT	CASSPSGDTEAFF
.	TRBJ2-2	TRBV6-5	.	TGTGCCAGCAGTCACTTCAGGAGCGGTGGCACCGGGGAGCTGTTTTTT	CASSHFRSGGTGELFF
few	TRBJ2-2	TRBV4-2	.	TGTGCCAGCAGCCTCGCTAACACCGGGGAGCTGTTTTTT	CASSLANTGELFF
.	TRBJ1-1	TRBV29-1	.	TGCAGCGTTGCGGGCAGACTGAACACTGAAGCTTTCTTT	CSVAGRLNTEAFF
once	TRBJ2-3	TRBV2	.	TGTGCCAGCAGTGAAGTTCTGTTCACAGATACGCAGTATTTT	CASSEVLFTDTQYF
.	TRBJ2-5	TRBV5-1	.	TGCGCCAGCAGCCAACTCCTCCAAGAGACCCAGTACTTC	CASSQLLQETQYF
.	TRBJ2-7	TRBV10-2	.	TGCGCCAGCAGGAGGACGGATAACTACGAGCAGTACTTC	CASRRTDNYEQYF
once	TRBJ1-4	TRBV5-6	TRBD1	TGTGCCAGCAGCTTGTCCCGACAGGGTAAAGAAAAACTGTTTTTT	CASSLSRQGKEKLFF
.	TRBJ2-3	TRBV6-5	.	TGTGCCAGCAGTTACTCGCGCGACAGGACTACAGATACGCAGTATTTT	CASSYSRDRTTDTQYF
.	TRBJ1-1	TRBV5-1	.	TGCGCCAGCAGCTTGGGAGACAGGTTCGCTGAAGCTTTCTTT	CASSLGDRFAEAFF
.	TRBJ2-5	TRBV6-1	.	TGTGCCAGCAGTGAATTGGACGGGGGTGAGACCCAGTACTTC	CASSELDGGETQYF
few	TRBJ1-3	TRBV5-4	.	TGTGCCAGCAGCTTCGGACTTAAGGGCTCTGGAAACACCATATATTTT	CASSFGLKGSGNTIYF
.	TRBJ1-1	TRBV29-1	.	TGCAGCGCCGTGGGGCAAGCAAACACTGAAGCTTTCTTT	CSAVGQANTEAFF
.	TRBJ2-7	TRBV27	TRBD1	TGTGCCAGCAGTTTGGCGACAGGGGGAGGTTACGAGCAGTACTTC	CASSLATGGGYEQYF
.	TRBJ2-3	TRBV30	.	TGTGCCTGGAGCCCAGTGACAGATACGCAGTATTTT	CAWSPVTDTQYF
.	TRBJ2-7	TRBV5-8	.	TGTGCCAGCAGCTTGGGACAGATCTACGAGCAGTACTTC	CASSLGQIYEQYF
once	TRBJ2-1	TRBV5-1	TRBD2	TGCGCCAGCAGCTTGGGAGGACTAGATAATGAGCAGTTCTTC	CASSLGGLDNEQFF
.	TRBJ2-7	TRBV14	.	TGTGCCAGCGGGTTCGGAGGAAAATCCGAGCAGTACTTC	CASGFGGKSEQYF
few	TRBJ1-3	TRBV2	.	TGTGCCAGCAGTGAGGTCGGAAACACCATATATTTT	CASSEVGNTIYF